The 9 T cell receptor beta chains below come from one sample, sequenced in a study of cytomegalovirus exposure and HLA in healthy donors (dated by TCRdb to the late 2010s). The library was produced with the immunoSEQ multiplex PCR assay. For the multiplex PCR, a mixture combining 60 forward primers for TCR Vbeta segments and 13 reverse primers for TCR Jbeta segments was used. Sourced from immuneACCESS, this table was stored by TCRdb with only in-frame sequences that have V and J called. A share of the clones is absent; for the studies checked, an unresolved V gene accounts for under half, and the remainder has no known explanation. The sample contains 150,000 to 200,000 clones, about 59% of them found a single time. The ten most abundant clones make up 2.5% to 3% of the sample. Sequences were obtained from PBMCs. The receptor set was obtained from a man between 40 and 49 years old in good health and CMV-seronegative.

V gene TRBV6-4 combines with J gene TRBJ2-1; 9 nucleotides line up with TRBD2. Trimming at V came to 3 bases and at J to 13 bases, leaving 7 bases not matched to a gene. Germline V CDR1 and CDR2: MRHNA, SNTAGT. This CDR3 is built from 13 residues. This chain's CDR3 is CASSERLAGAQFF. The DNA for the CDR3 is TGTGCCAGCAGTGAGCGCTTAGCGGGAGCCCAGTTCTTC.

The chain is built from TRBV18 and TRBJ2-7, with 7 bases that match TRBD1. V was pared by 3 bases and J by 4 bases, with 6 bases of the junction left unmatched. Germline-derived CDR1 and CDR2 are KGHSH and LQKENI. This CDR3 spans 14 amino acids. CDR3 DNA sequence: TGTGCCAGCTCACCCGCCTGGGACAGTTACGAGCAGTACTTC. Its protein product is CASSPAWDSYEQYF.

The gene calls are TRBV11-2 and TRBJ1-1; unclear D gene. The CDR3 totals 11 residues. V lost 4 bases and J 5 bases, leaving 5 bases between the germline ends. CDR1 is SGHAT and CDR2 is FQNNGV in the germline V gene. The CDR3 DNA sequence: TGTGCCAGCAGCTCTGTAACTGAAGCTTTCTTT. Translation: CASSSVTEAFF.

The count of this clone is one. The chain links TRBV6-5 to TRBJ1-1; 7 positions agree with TRBD1. The CDR3 loop spans 12 amino acids. J lost 11 bases, V lost 6 bases, and 9 bases had no gene match. CDR1 is MNHEY and CDR2 is SVGAGI in the germline V gene. The CDR3 protein is CASSLRGFRAFF. In nucleotides, the CDR3 is TGTGCCAGCAGCCTCAGGGGGTTTCGCGCTTTCTTT.

The chain joins TRBV18 to TRBJ2-3; possible D gene TRBD2, 5 bases. Trimming stripped 3 bases from V and 5 bases from J, with 6 bases between. This CDR3 comprises 12 residues. Germline lookup yields CDR1 KGHSH and CDR2 LQKENI. In DNA, the CDR3 is TGTGCCAGCTCACCCAGCGGAGATACGCAGTATTTT. Residues: CASSPSGDTQYF. The full variable domain, rest sourced from reference TRBV18 and TRBJ2-3, is NAGVMQNPRHLVRRRGQEARLRCSPMKGHSHVYWYRQLPEEGLKFMVYLQKENIIDESGMPKERFSAEFPKEGPSILRIQQVVRGDSAAYFCASSPSGDTQYFGPGTRLTVL.

This clone has a single count. The V and J genes are TRBV5-1 and TRBJ2-5; TRBD2 agrees at 13 bases. Germline CDR1 is SGHRS and CDR2 is YFSETQ. This CDR3 region has 16 residues. The V gene end was trimmed by 3 bases and the J gene end by 1 base; junction bases not matched to a gene: 3. In nucleotides, the CDR3 is TGCGCCAGCAGCTGGGGACTAGCGGGGTTCCAAGAGACCCAGTACTTC. It encodes CASSWGLAGFQETQYF.

The chain carries TRBV6-1 and TRBJ2-5; TRBD1 matches 9 bases. The end of the DNA aligns better with TRBJ2-7, so the J call may be wrong. Per germline, CDR1 MNHNS and CDR2 SASEGT. The CDR3 has 13 amino acids. CDR3: CASRAGQGNEQYF. The DNA of the CDR3 is TGTGCCAGCAGGGCAGGACAGGGGAACGAGCAGTACTTC.

The chain employs TRBV4-1 and TRBJ2-7, with TRBD2 identical over 7 bases. Per germline, CDR1 MGHRA and CDR2 YSYEKL. This CDR3 region has 15 residues. V lost 4 bases and J lost 3; bases outside the gene matches: 9. This CDR3 reads CASSPRGTGYYEQYF. The CDR3, as DNA: TGCGCCAGCAGCCCGCGGGGGACGGGGTACTACGAGCAGTACTTC.

In this sample, this clone turned up a few times. This chain uses TRBV13 with TRBJ2-7; 8 bases agree with TRBD1. With V trimmed by 5 bases and J by 6 bases, 12 bases remained unmatched. This CDR3 is built from 15 residues. The germline V gene encodes CDR1 PRHDT and CDR2 FYEKMQ (reference sequence). The DNA of the CDR3 is TGTGCCAGCAGCCCACCGACAGGGGTACGGGGCGAGCAGTACTTC. This codes for CASSPPTGVRGEQYF.